The 21 T cell receptor beta chains in this list originate from one sample, sequenced in a study of blood T cell repertoires in COVID-19. The protocol was immunoSEQ multiplex PCR, while the TCRdb copy is restricted to in-frame clones and leaves out a portion. The data show a few hundred thousand clones, roughly 85% seen once. Material for sequencing was peripheral blood. The receptors originated from a woman aged 18-29 years with acute or convalescent COVID-19.

The chain is built from TRBV5-1 and TRBJ2-7; 9 bases are a match to TRBD2. Germline-derived CDR1 and CDR2 are SGHRS and YFSETQ. V lost 0 bases, J lost 6 bases, and 7 bases stayed unmatched. The CDR3 extends over 15 amino acids. Here the CDR3 DNA reads TGCGCCAGCAGCTTGGTGCGGGGGGGCCTCCCCGAGCAGTACTTC. Translating gives CASSLVRGGLPEQYF.

In regard to this clone: Other nucleotide sequences in the sample specify the same CDR3. V is TRBV28 and J is TRBJ2-7, with a weak D call TRBD2 (5 bases). V shed 2 bases and J shed 3 bases, with 5 bases lying between them. The CDR3 contains 12 residues. The V gene's germline CDR1 is MDHEN and CDR2 SYDVKM. This CDR3 reads CASSLEGYEQYF. The CDR3 DNA sequence: TGTGCCAGCAGTTTAGAGGGCTACGAGCAGTACTTC.

The chain recombines TRBV5-1 with TRBJ2-3; TRBD2 agrees at 7 bases. The CDR3 is made up of 14 amino acids. CDR1 and CDR2 from the germline V gene are SGHRS and YFSETQ. V gave up 5 bases and J gave up 6 bases; unmatched junction bases: 9. The chain's CDR3 is CASRTGGPLDTQYF. In DNA, the CDR3 is TGCGCCAGCAGAACGGGGGGACCATTGGATACGCAGTATTTT.

The chain has TRBV4-1 and TRBJ2-7; 7 bases map to TRBD1. The CDR3 runs 19 residues. CDR1 and CDR2 (germline): MGHRA, YSYEKL. The junction had 18 bases not matched to a gene; V was cut back by 2 bases and J by 2 bases. The CDR3 loop reads CASSQWWFGDSSSPYEQYF. The DNA for the CDR3 is TGCGCCAGCAGCCAATGGTGGTTTGGGGACAGTAGTTCTCCCTACGAGCAGTACTTC.

The chain links TRBV9 to TRBJ2-7; the match to TRBD2 covers 8 bases. From germline, CDR1 is SGDLS and CDR2 YYNGEE. The CDR3 extends over 15 amino acids. V dropped 0 bases and J dropped 0; count of bases not matched to a gene: 2. CDR3 sequence (DNA): TGTGCCAGCAGCGTAGAGACTAGCGCCTCCTACGAGCAGTACTTC. Translated: CASSVETSASYEQYF.

V usage is TRBV2 and J usage is TRBJ2-1; unclear D gene. The ends were cut back, 5 bases at V and 7 bases at J, with 9 bases in the middle. CDR1 is SNHLY and CDR2 is FYNNEI in the germline V gene. The CDR3 covers 12 residues. CDR3 sequence (DNA): TGTGCCAGCAGTCTGGAGTTTAATGAGCAGTTCTTC. Protein: CASSLEFNEQFF.

The rearrangement links TRBV27 to TRBJ2-1, with a tentative D call TRBD1 (6 bases). Per the germline V gene, CDR1 is MNHEY and CDR2 is SMNVEV (reference sequence). Trimming stripped 3 bases from V and 6 bases from J, with 18 bases between. The length of the CDR3 is 16 residues. The DNA for the CDR3 is TGTGCCAGCAGTTTCCCGACAGGATTGACCCTCAATGAGCAGTTCTTC. Its protein product is CASSFPTGLTLNEQFF.

A few counts support this clone. J is TRBJ2-3 and V is TRBV5-1; D gene unclear. V lost 0 bases and J 3 bases, leaving 5 bases between the germline ends. CDR3 length: 13 amino acids. The germline V gene has CDR1 SGHRS and CDR2 YFSETQ. The CDR3 DNA reads as TGCGCCAGCAGCTTGGCCCCTACAGATACGCAGTATTTT. Amino acids: CASSLAPTDTQYF.

Turning to this clone: A read error may account for a junction end that differs from germline. The rearrangement uses TRBV2 and TRBJ1-2; D possibly corresponds to TRBD1 (5 bases). This CDR3 has 15 residues. In germline, CDR1 is SNHLY, CDR2 FYNNEI. Written as DNA, the CDR3 is TGTGCCAGCAGGGAAGGGGCAGGGTCCGGCTATGGCTACACCTTC. This translates into CASREGAGSGYGYTF.

The chain combines TRBV19 with TRBJ2-7, with D perhaps matching TRBD2 (5 bases). Trimming removed 5 bases at V and 2 bases at J, with 19 bases between. Per germline, CDR1 LNHDA and CDR2 SQIVND (reference sequence). CDR3 length: 16 residues. This chain's CDR3 is CASSPGVEMPTYEQYF. The CDR3, as DNA: TGTGCCAGTAGTCCCGGGGTCGAAATGCCCACCTACGAGCAGTACTTC.

V usage is TRBV6-5 and J usage is TRBJ1-1, with D possibly matching TRBD1 (6 bases). This CDR3 is 13 amino acids long. The V end lost 7 bases, the J end lost 3 bases, and 12 bases lay between the germline ends. Germline V gene data show CDR1 as MNHEY and CDR2 as SVGAGI. The CDR3 DNA sequence: TGTGCCAGCATCACAGGGTGGGACACTGAAGCTTTCTTT. Translated, it gives CASITGWDTEAFF.

V gene TRBV2 combines with J gene TRBJ1-4; D is ambiguous. Germline V gene sequence: CDR1 SNHLY, CDR2 FYNNEI. CDR3 length: 12 residues. The V and J ends lost 8 bases and 8 bases respectively, with 12 bases between them. The CDR3 nucleotides are TGTGCCAGCCGGGAAGGAGGGGAAAAACTGTTTTTT. Amino acids: CASREGGEKLFF.

The chain couples TRBV7-6 to TRBJ2-7, with D perhaps TRBD2 (5 bases). Germline V gene data show CDR1 as SGHVS and CDR2 as FNYEAQ. Trimming stripped 4 bases from V and 3 bases from J, with 16 bases between. This CDR3 is 15 amino acids long. The CDR3 loop is CASSSPRRGNYEQYF. CDR3 sequence (DNA): TGTGCCAGCAGCTCCCCTCGACGGGGAAACTACGAGCAGTACTTC.

The chain combines TRBV11-2 with TRBJ2-1; D not certain. The CDR3 has 14 residues. V was cut by 2 bases and J by 4 bases, with 9 bases left in between. In germline, CDR1 is SGHAT, CDR2 FQNNGV. The CDR3, as DNA: TGTGCCAGCAGCTTATTGACTTTTTACAATGAGCAGTTCTTC. Amino acids: CASSLLTFYNEQFF.

CDR3 loop: CASSELGGAKDTQYF. The DNA of the CDR3 is TGTGCCAGCAGTGAATTGGGGGGGGCGAAAGATACGCAGTATTTT. This chain connects TRBV2 to TRBJ2-3; TRBD2 is a possible D gene (7 bases). V was shortened by 2 bases and J by 5 bases, with 14 bases between the two germline ends. The CDR3 runs 15 residues. The germline V gene has CDR1 SNHLY and CDR2 FYNNEI. Combining the CDR3 with reference TRBV2 and TRBJ2-3 gives the whole variable domain EPEVTQTPSHQVTQMGQEVILRCVPISNHLYFYWYRQILGQKVEFLVSFYNNEISEKSEIFDDQFSVERPDGSNFTLKIRSTKLEDSAMYFCASSELGGAKDTQYFGPGTRLTVL.

V and J are TRBV7-9 and TRBJ1-1; a possible D gene is TRBD1 (6 bases). This CDR3 has 14 residues. Trimming shortened V by 4 bases and J by 0 bases, and 9 bases separated the two germline ends. CDR1 is SEHNR, CDR2 FQNEAQ, per germline (reference sequence). CDR3 DNA sequence: TGTGCCAGCAGCTCCAGGGACATGAACACTGAAGCTTTCTTT. It specifies CASSSRDMNTEAFF.

This chain uses TRBV6-1 with TRBJ1-3; D is unclear. The CDR3 totals 17 residues. V shed 0 bases and J shed 0 bases, with 12 bases lying between them. Germline loops: CDR1 MNHNS, CDR2 SASEGT. The CDR3 here is CASSEASMASSGNTIYF. CDR3 nucleotide sequence: TGTGCCAGCAGTGAAGCCTCCATGGCATCCTCTGGAAACACCATATATTTT.

The chain links TRBV27 to TRBJ2-7; 10 nucleotides line up with TRBD2. Unmatched junction bases numbered 18, after V lost 4 bases and J lost 6 bases. The CDR3 runs 18 residues. The germline CDR1 and CDR2 sequences are MNHEY and SMNVEV (reference sequence). CDR3 DNA: TGTGCCAGCAGTTCAGGGGGGGGACTAGCGCCAGAGACGGTCGAGCAGTACTTC. Translating it yields CASSSGGGLAPETVEQYF.

The chain joins TRBV11-2 to TRBJ2-1, with TRBD1 identical over 10 bases. The CDR3 sequence is 13 residues long. Germline trimming cut 4 bases from V and 14 bases from J; bases unmatched to any gene: 8. Germline V gene sequence: CDR1 SGHAT, CDR2 FQNNGV. CDR3 in amino acids: CASSSDRGGREFF. The CDR3 nucleotides read TGTGCCAGCAGCTCGGACAGGGGGGGGCGTGAGTTCTTC.

A note on this clone: The sample holds other DNA sequences that translate to the same CDR3. The V and J genes are TRBV19 and TRBJ1-5; maybe TRBD1 (5 bases). This CDR3 is built from 15 residues. V was shortened by 3 bases and J by 0 bases, with 9 bases between the two germline ends. In germline, CDR1 is LNHDA, CDR2 SQIVND (reference sequence). The CDR3 nucleotides read TGTGCCAGTAGTATTTCGGGGGGTAGCAATCAGCCCCAGCATTTT. This gives the protein CASSISGGSNQPQHF.

This clone was detected once. This chain links TRBV24-1 with TRBJ2-2; perhaps TRBD1 as D (6 bases). Germline V gives CDR1 KGHDR, CDR2 SFDVKD. Trimming took off 4 bases at V and 8 bases at J, with 10 bases between the two ends. The CDR3 consists of 13 residues. CDR3 nucleotide sequence: TGTGCCACCAGTGAGTCAGACAGGGGGGAGCTGTTTTTT. Its translation is CATSESDRGELFF.